Following are 26 T cell receptor beta chains from one sample sequenced in a study of long-term antiretroviral therapy in people with HIV. Version v3.0 of the immunoSEQ assay ran at survey level. The method was immunoSEQ multiplex PCR; TCRdb's version includes in-frame clones alone and lacks a portion of them. Of about 9,000 clones listed, roughly 84% are singletons. The source was unsorted PBMCs, collected 0.3 years before starting antiretroviral therapy. These receptors originate from a man aged 25 to 40 with HIV.

This chain joins TRBV15 and TRBJ2-7, with 12 positions matching TRBD2. Trimming took 0 bases from V and 5 from J; bases not matched to a gene: 5. The CDR3 totals 16 residues. Germline CDR1 is LNHNV and CDR2 is YYDKDF (reference sequence). CDR3 amino acids: CATSRDLLAGGHEQYF. CDR3 nucleotides: TGTGCCACCAGCAGAGATCTACTAGCGGGAGGCCACGAGCAGTACTTC. Full variable domain (missing parts from reference TRBV15 and TRBJ2-7): DAMVIQNPRYQVTQFGKPVTLSCSQTLNHNVMYWYQQKSSQAPKLLFHYYDKDFNNEADTPDNFQSRRPNTSFCFLDIRSPGLGDTAMYLCATSRDLLAGGHEQYFGPGTRLTVT.

The J gene is TRBJ1-2, the V gene TRBV25-1, with a weak D call TRBD1 (6 bases). The CDR3 has 16 amino acids. Germline-derived CDR1 and CDR2 are MGHDK and SYGVNS. V was shortened by 0 bases and J by 4 bases, with 15 bases between the two germline ends. CDR3 bases: TGTGCCAGCAGTGAATATAAGGGGGAACAGCTCTATGGCTACACCTTC. Its translation is CASSEYKGEQLYGYTF.

As regards this clone: One end of the junction does not line up with germline, which may come from a read error. The chain recombines TRBV18 with TRBJ1-1, with 7 bases identical to TRBD1. The CDR3 extends over 13 amino acids. Germline V gives CDR1 KGHSH, CDR2 LQKENI. The CDR3 sequence is CASSLTGNPEAFF. CDR3 DNA: TGTGCCAGCTCACTGACAGGGAACCCTGAAGCTTTCTTT.

V gene TRBV5-1 combines with J gene TRBJ1-4; 8 nucleotides agree with TRBD1. The CDR3 spans 16 residues. V dropped 2 bases and J dropped 8; count of bases not matched to a gene: 11. Germline V gene sequence: CDR1 SGHRS, CDR2 YFSETQ. This CDR3 reads CASSLQGGEVGEKLFF. CDR3 bases: TGCGCCAGCAGCTTACAGGGGGGAGAAGTTGGAGAAAAACTGTTTTTT.

V usage is TRBV4-3 and J usage is TRBJ1-5; D uncertain. Between the trimmed V and J ends, which lost 0 bases and 9 bases, there was a span of 6 bases. CDR3 length: 12 residues. Germline-derived CDR1 and CDR2 are LGHNA and YSLEER. The CDR3 reads CASSQDTSPQHF. CDR3 nucleotides: TGCGCCAGCAGCCAAGATACTTCGCCCCAGCATTTT.

The chain uses TRBV20-1 and TRBJ2-5, with D unclear. The V and J ends lost 2 bases and 12 bases respectively, with 13 bases between them. Germline V gene data show CDR1 as DFQATT and CDR2 as SNEGSKA (reference sequence). The CDR3 consists of 11 residues. CDR3 amino acids: CSARSGGLKYF. The CDR3 DNA reads as TGCAGTGCTAGATCGGGCGGTCTGAAGTACTTC.

The chain uses TRBV5-6 and TRBJ2-1; 8 nucleotides align to TRBD1. The germline V gene has CDR1 SGHDT and CDR2 YYEEEE. This CDR3 comprises 14 residues. With V trimmed by 3 bases and J by 5 bases, 4 bases remained unmatched. CDR3 region: CASSYSDRDNEQFF. In nucleotides, the CDR3 is TGTGCCAGCAGCTATTCGGACAGGGACAATGAGCAGTTCTTC.

The V call is TRBV5-6, the J call TRBJ1-1; D not resolved. Per the germline V gene, CDR1 is SGHDT and CDR2 is YYEEEE. CDR3 length equals 12 residues. The V and J ends lost 4 bases and 1 base respectively, with 5 bases between them. The CDR3 DNA is TGTGCCAGCAGCCCGGCGAACACTGAAGCTTTCTTT. Translation: CASSPANTEAFF.

The chain recombines TRBV4-3 with TRBJ2-1; the D is unclear. CDR3 size: 11 residues. Trimming took 3 bases from V and 7 from J, leaving 4 bases between them. Germline assignment: CDR1 LGHNA and CDR2 YSLEER. This CDR3 is CASSQGNEQFF. CDR3 nucleotides: TGCGCCAGCAGCCAGGGGAATGAGCAGTTCTTC.

This sequence joins TRBV27 and TRBJ2-7, with no clear D. Germline lookup yields CDR1 MNHEY and CDR2 SMNVEV (reference sequence). The CDR3 is 14 residues long. The V and J ends lost 0 bases and 0 bases respectively, with 6 bases between them. The CDR3 reads CASSLSRNSYEQYF. As DNA, the CDR3 is TGTGCCAGCAGTTTATCGAGGAACTCCTACGAGCAGTACTTC.

The genes are TRBV5-1 and TRBJ1-1; no clear D. The CDR3 covers 13 residues. Germline V lookup: CDR1 SGHRS, CDR2 YFSETQ. The V and J ends lost 1 base and 4 bases respectively, with 8 bases between them. The DNA of the CDR3 is TGCGCCAGCAGCTTGCTTCGGGGCACTGAAGCTTTCTTT. Protein: CASSLLRGTEAFF.

The chain employs TRBV2 and TRBJ2-7, with TRBD1 as a possible D gene (6 bases). Germline-derived CDR1 and CDR2 are SNHLY and FYNNEI. V lost 6 bases and J 0 bases, leaving 15 bases between the germline ends. The CDR3 has 15 residues. DNA of the CDR3: TGTGCCAGCAGACTAACGGGGACACTCTCCTACGAGCAGTACTTC. It codes for CASRLTGTLSYEQYF. Based on the CDR3 plus reference TRBV2 and TRBJ2-7, the full variable domain is EPEVTQTPSHQVTQMGQEVILRCVPISNHLYFYWYRQILGQKVEFLVSFYNNEISEKSEIFDDQFSVERPDGSNFTLKIRSTKLEDSAMYFCASRLTGTLSYEQYFGPGTRLTVT.

V is TRBV6-6 and J is TRBJ2-5, with unresolved D. Germline CDR1 reads MNHNY; CDR2 reads SVGAGI (reference sequence). The CDR3 sequence is 15 residues long. V lost 5 bases and J 2 bases, leaving 15 bases between the germline ends. This CDR3 reads CASSPLALLQETQYF. As DNA, the CDR3 is TGTGCCAGCAGTCCCCTGGCTCTCCTTCAAGAGACCCAGTACTTC.

This chain links TRBV6-4 with TRBJ2-1; TRBD2 matches at 10 bases. V shed 1 base, J shed 0 bases, and the junction held 18 bases outside the gene matches. Germline V gene sequence: CDR1 MRHNA, CDR2 SNTAGT. CDR3 length: 22 amino acids. The CDR3 protein is CASSDWGEARASGRSSYNEQFF. Written as DNA, the CDR3 is TGTGCCAGCAGTGACTGGGGGGAAGCGCGGGCTAGCGGGAGAAGCTCCTACAATGAGCAGTTCTTC.

The rearrangement uses TRBV11-2 and TRBJ2-7; D may correspond to TRBD1 or TRBD2 (6 bases each). Germline V gene data show CDR1 as SGHAT and CDR2 as FQNNGV. V shed 0 bases and J shed 7 bases, with 10 bases lying between them. There are 13 residues in the CDR3. The CDR3 bases are TGTGCCAGCAGCTTAGAGGACAGCGGGGAGCAGTACTTC. Translating gives CASSLEDSGEQYF.

The rearrangement joins TRBV5-1 to TRBJ2-3, with 7 nucleotides matching TRBD2. The CDR3 covers 16 residues. V dropped 4 bases and J dropped 1; count of bases not matched to a gene: 9. CDR1 SGHRS and CDR2 YFSETQ come from the germline V gene. CDR3 bases: TGCGCCAGCAGCCCTGGGGGGGGGTTTGGCACAGATACGCAGTATTTT. This gives the protein CASSPGGGFGTDTQYF.

The chain links TRBV7-6 to TRBJ2-3; 7 positions agree with TRBD2. The CDR3 contains 16 residues. V lost 5 bases and J lost 0; bases outside the gene matches: 8. Germline CDR1 SGHVS, CDR2 FNYEAQ. CDR3 DNA sequence: TGTGCCAGCAGCCACAAGGGCGGGAGAAGCACAGATACGCAGTATTTT. It encodes CASSHKGGRSTDTQYF. The full variable domain, completed using reference TRBV7-6 and TRBJ2-3, is GAGVSQSPRYKVTKRGQDVALRCDPISGHVSLYWYRQALGQGPEFLTYFNYEAQQDKSGLPNDRFSAERPEGSISTLTIQRTEQRDSAMYRCASSHKGGRSTDTQYFGPGTRLTVL.

This chain uses TRBV27 with TRBJ2-1; 10 positions match TRBD1. Germline trimming cut 5 bases from V and 3 bases from J; bases unmatched to any gene: 10. The CDR3 covers 17 residues. The germline V gene has CDR1 MNHEY and CDR2 SMNVEV (reference sequence). The CDR3 DNA reads as TGTGCCAGCAGTCCCGAATCCGGGACAGGGGACTACAATGAGCAGTTCTTC. Translating it yields CASSPESGTGDYNEQFF.

This rearrangement joins TRBV5-1 to TRBJ1-1, with no clear D. Trimming cost V 0 bases and J 1 base, with 7 bases left between them. Germline assignment: CDR1 SGHRS and CDR2 YFSETQ. This CDR3 region has 14 residues. The DNA of the CDR3 is TGCGCCAGCAGCTTGGGGACGCAGAACACTGAAGCTTTCTTT. Encoded protein: CASSLGTQNTEAFF.

V and J are TRBV5-1 and TRBJ2-7; 10 bases map to TRBD2. The germline V gene encodes CDR1 SGHRS and CDR2 YFSETQ. After removal of 0 bases from V and 7 bases from J, the junction contained 10 bases not matched to a gene. The CDR3 extends over 16 amino acids. CDR3 sequence reads: CASSLVSSGSPLEQYF. CDR3 nucleotide sequence: TGCGCCAGCAGCTTGGTCTCTAGCGGGAGCCCCTTGGAGCAGTACTTC.

The chain couples TRBV9 to TRBJ2-1, with a tentative D call TRBD2 (6 bases). Germline values: CDR1 SGDLS, CDR2 YYNGEE. Between the trimmed V and J ends, which lost 4 bases and 0 bases, there was a span of 14 bases. CDR3 length: 16 amino acids. CDR3 sequence (DNA): TGTGCCAGCAGCCCTGGGGACTTAAGCTCCTACAATGAGCAGTTCTTC. This encodes CASSPGDLSSYNEQFF.

The rearrangement links TRBV7-9 to TRBJ1-2; TRBD1 agrees at 9 bases. Germline-derived CDR1 and CDR2 are SEHNR and FQNEAQ (reference sequence). The junction had 7 bases not matched to a gene; V was cut back by 4 bases and J by 4 bases. This CDR3 spans 15 amino acids. DNA of the CDR3: TGTGCCAGCAGCTCTTGGGACAGGGCCTCCTATGGCTACACCTTC. This codes for CASSSWDRASYGYTF.

The rearrangement uses TRBV7-9 and TRBJ2-3; 8 bases are a match to TRBD2. After removal of 0 bases from V and 3 bases from J, the junction contained 2 bases not matched to a gene. CDR1 and CDR2 from the germline V gene are SEHNR and FQNEAQ (reference sequence). The CDR3 runs to 15 residues. The CDR3 here is CASSLAAGGTDTQYF. The CDR3 DNA sequence: TGTGCCAGCAGCTTAGCTGCGGGAGGAACAGATACGCAGTATTTT.

The CDR3 region is CASSSTEHLAQDEQFF. CDR3 bases: TGTGCCAGCAGCTCCACAGAGCACCTGGCACAGGATGAGCAGTTCTTC. The J gene is TRBJ2-1, the V gene TRBV5-8, with D maybe TRBD1 (5 bases). This CDR3 has 16 residues. The ends were cut back, 3 bases at V and 8 bases at J, with 21 bases in the middle. CDR1 and CDR2 from the germline V gene are SGHTS and YDEGEE.

This chain joins TRBV28 and TRBJ2-3, with D tentatively TRBD1 or TRBD2 (5 bases each). The germline V and J ends were trimmed by 11 bases and 5 bases, with 17 bases remaining between them. CDR1 is MDHEN and CDR2 is SYDVKM in the germline V gene. The CDR3 is 13 residues long. In nucleotides, the CDR3 is TGTGCCGGCGGGCGGGTTGGGGGAGATACGCAGTATTTT. Translating gives CAGGRVGGDTQYF.

This clone was observed once. V and J are TRBV7-9 and TRBJ2-1; 14 bases align to TRBD2. V lost 3 bases to trimming and J lost 9 bases; unmatched junction nucleotides: 4. Germline lookup yields CDR1 SEHNR and CDR2 FQNEAQ (reference sequence). CDR3 length: 15 amino acids. In DNA form, the CDR3 reads TGTGCCAGCAGCTTTGGACTAGCGGGGGGTATTGAGCAGTTCTTC. Its translation is CASSFGLAGGIEQFF.